This is a list of T cell receptor beta chains from one sample in a study of control samples from healthy donors and cancer patients. The repertoire was sequenced with immunoSEQ multiplex PCR; TCRdb's copy has only in-frame clones and lacks some. The sample records some 89,000 clones, about nine tenths being singletons. Sequenced sample: blood. These receptor sequences come from a man aged 30 to 39 in good health. The CDR3 runs from the conserved cysteine through the conserved F or W. A D gene is named only where the DNA matches it firmly. Part of the rows lack a size; the others show once, few, many or a class for expanded clones.

V	size	J	D	CDR3	DNA
TRBV24-1	.	TRBJ2-1	TRBD2	CATSDLTSGGNNEQFF	TGTGCCACCAGTGATTTAACTAGCGGGGGGAACAATGAGCAGTTCTTC
TRBV5-4	.	TRBJ1-2	.	CASSPGTERDYTF	TGTGCCAGCAGCCCCGGGACTGAAAGGGATTACACCTTC
TRBV3-1/TRBV3-2	few	TRBJ2-7	TRBD1	CASSRQGYEQYF	TGTGCCAGCAGCCGACAGGGCTACGAGCAGTACTTC
TRBV30	few	TRBJ2-3	.	CAWTDSTDTQYF	TGTGCCTGGACCGACTCCACAGATACGCAGTATTTT
TRBV6-5	.	TRBJ1-6	.	CASRKGNSPLHF	TGTGCCAGCCGGAAGGGAAATTCACCCCTCCACTTT
TRBV5-1	.	TRBJ2-3	TRBD1	CASSAMTGSPTDTQYF	TGCGCCAGCAGCGCCATGACAGGGAGCCCAACAGATACGCAGTATTTT
TRBV12-5	.	TRBJ2-1	.	CASGLAGSYNEQFF	TGTGCTAGTGGTTTGGCGGGTTCCTACAATGAGCAGTTCTTC
TRBV15	.	TRBJ1-1	.	CATSRDQGNAFF	TGTGCCACCAGCAGAGATCAGGGGAACGCTTTCTTT
TRBV3-1/TRBV3-2	.	TRBJ2-1	TRBD2	CASSQELGGGHYNEQFF	TGTGCCAGCAGCCAAGAGCTTGGCGGGGGGCACTACAATGAGCAGTTCTTC
TRBV6-5	.	TRBJ2-5	.	CASSYSGLAHQYF	TGTGCCAGCAGTTACTCAGGGCTAGCCCATCAGTACTTC
TRBV11-2	.	TRBJ1-1	.	CASSLTRQPAAFF	TGTGCCAGCAGCCTCACTCGGCAGCCTGCAGCTTTCTTT
TRBV5-1	.	TRBJ1-3	.	CASSFTGSSGNTIYF	TGCGCCAGCAGCTTCACGGGGAGCTCTGGAAACACCATATATTTT
TRBV5-1	.	TRBJ2-3	.	CASSPGPGATTDTQYF	TGCGCCAGCAGCCCCGGCCCAGGGGCCACCACAGATACGCAGTATTTT
TRBV6-5	.	TRBJ1-2	.	CASSRQNGYTF	TGTGCCAGCAGTCGACAGAACGGCTACACCTTC
TRBV12-5	.	TRBJ1-1	.	CASGPILNTEAFF	TGTGCTAGTGGTCCCATCCTGAACACTGAAGCTTTCTTT
TRBV27	.	TRBJ2-6	TRBD1	CASSLSRTGSGSGANVLTF	TGTGCCAGCAGTTTATCCCGGACAGGGAGCGGCTCTGGGGCCAACGTCCTGACTTTC
TRBV4-2	.	TRBJ2-7	.	CASSPGASPSSYEQYF	TGTGCCAGCAGCCCTGGGGCTAGCCCCTCCTCCTACGAGCAGTACTTC
TRBV6-1	.	TRBJ1-3	.	CASSEQTGVVGNTIYF	TGTGCCAGCAGTGAACAAACGGGGGTGGTTGGAAACACCATATATTTT
TRBV14	.	TRBJ1-1	.	CASSQGTIEAFF	TGTGCCAGCAGCCAAGGGACAATTGAAGCTTTCTTT
TRBV12-3/TRBV12-4	.	TRBJ1-1	.	CASSLWTNTEAFF	TGTGCCAGCAGTTTATGGACGAACACTGAAGCTTTCTTT
TRBV6-7	.	TRBJ1-1	.	CASSFTVPATEAFF	TGTGCCAGCAGCTTTACTGTACCTGCCACTGAAGCTTTCTTT
TRBV24-1	.	TRBJ1-5	.	CATSEAGRFNQPQHF	TGTGCCACCAGTGAGGCCGGACGGTTCAATCAGCCCCAGCATTTT
TRBV2	.	TRBJ2-1	TRBD2	CASSEASGGSYNEQFF	TGTGCCAGCAGTGAAGCGAGCGGGGGCTCCTACAATGAGCAGTTCTTC
TRBV6-4	.	TRBJ1-2	.	CASSDSLGLGGYTF	TGTGCCAGCAGTGACTCGTTGGGGCTTGGTGGCTACACCTTC
TRBV6-5	few	TRBJ1-6	.	CASSQTGLSSPLHF	TGTGCCAGCAGCCAGACAGGCCTGAGTTCACCCCTCCACTTT